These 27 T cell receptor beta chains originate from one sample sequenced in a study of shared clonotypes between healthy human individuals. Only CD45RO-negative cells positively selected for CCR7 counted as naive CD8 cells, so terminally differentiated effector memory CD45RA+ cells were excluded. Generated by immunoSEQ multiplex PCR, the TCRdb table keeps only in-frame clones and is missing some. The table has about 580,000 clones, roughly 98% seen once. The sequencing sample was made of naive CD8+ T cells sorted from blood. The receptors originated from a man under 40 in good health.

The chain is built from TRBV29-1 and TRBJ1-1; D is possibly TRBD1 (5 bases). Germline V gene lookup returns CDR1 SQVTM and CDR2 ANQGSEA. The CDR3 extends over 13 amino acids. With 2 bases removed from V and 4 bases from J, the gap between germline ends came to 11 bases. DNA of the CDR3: TGCAGCGTTGAATATAGCGGGGGCACTGAAGCTTTCTTT. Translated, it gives CSVEYSGGTEAFF.

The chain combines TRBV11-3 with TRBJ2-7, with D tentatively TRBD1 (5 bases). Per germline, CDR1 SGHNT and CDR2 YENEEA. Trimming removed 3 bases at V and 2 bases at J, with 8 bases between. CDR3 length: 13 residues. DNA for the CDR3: TGTGCCAGCAGCTTGACAGTTACCTACGAGCAGTACTTC. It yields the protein CASSLTVTYEQYF.

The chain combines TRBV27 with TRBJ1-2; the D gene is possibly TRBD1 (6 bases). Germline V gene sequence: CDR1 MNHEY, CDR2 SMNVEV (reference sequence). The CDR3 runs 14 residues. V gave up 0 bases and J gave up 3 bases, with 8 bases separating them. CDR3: CASSLSGQHYGYTF. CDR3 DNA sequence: TGTGCCAGCAGTTTATCAGGACAGCACTATGGCTACACCTTC.

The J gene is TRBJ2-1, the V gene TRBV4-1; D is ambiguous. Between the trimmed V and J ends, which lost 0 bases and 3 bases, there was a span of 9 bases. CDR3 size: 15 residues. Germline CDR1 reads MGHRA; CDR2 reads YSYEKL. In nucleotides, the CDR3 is TGCGCCAGCAGCCAAGATGATAACAGCTACAATGAGCAGTTCTTC. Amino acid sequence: CASSQDDNSYNEQFF.

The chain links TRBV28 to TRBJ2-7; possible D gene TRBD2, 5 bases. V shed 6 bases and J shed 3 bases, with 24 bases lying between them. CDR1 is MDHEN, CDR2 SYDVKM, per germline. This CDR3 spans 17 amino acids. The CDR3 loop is CASSSSRLSLNLYEQYF. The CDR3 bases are TGTGCCAGCAGCTCGTCCCGACTATCCCTAAACCTCTACGAGCAGTACTTC.

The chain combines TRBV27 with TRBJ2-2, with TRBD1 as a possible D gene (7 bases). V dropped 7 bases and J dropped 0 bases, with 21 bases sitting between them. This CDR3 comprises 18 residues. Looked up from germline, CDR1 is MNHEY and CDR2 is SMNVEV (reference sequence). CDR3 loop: CASTPDLRDSANTGELFF. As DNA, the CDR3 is TGTGCCAGCACTCCAGATTTGCGGGACAGCGCGAACACCGGGGAGCTGTTTTTT.

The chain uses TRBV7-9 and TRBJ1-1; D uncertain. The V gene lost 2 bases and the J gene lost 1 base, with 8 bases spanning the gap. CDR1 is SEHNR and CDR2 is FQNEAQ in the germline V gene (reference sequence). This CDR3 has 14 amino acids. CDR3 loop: CASSLPGRNTEAFF. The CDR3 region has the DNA TGTGCCAGCAGCTTACCCGGGCGGAACACTGAAGCTTTCTTT.

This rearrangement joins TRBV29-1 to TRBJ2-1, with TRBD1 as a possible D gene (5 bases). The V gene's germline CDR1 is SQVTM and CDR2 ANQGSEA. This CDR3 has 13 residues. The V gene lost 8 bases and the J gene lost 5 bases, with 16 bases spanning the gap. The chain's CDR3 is CSSIGAANNEQFF. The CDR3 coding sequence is TGCAGCTCCATAGGGGCCGCGAACAATGAGCAGTTCTTC.

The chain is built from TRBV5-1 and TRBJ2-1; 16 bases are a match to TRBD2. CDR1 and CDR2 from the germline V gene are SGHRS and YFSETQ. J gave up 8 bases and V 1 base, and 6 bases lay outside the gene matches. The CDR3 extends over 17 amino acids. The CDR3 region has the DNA TGCGCCAGCAGCTTGAAGGGACTAGCGGGAGGGACCCATGAGCAGTTCTTC. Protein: CASSLKGLAGGTHEQFF.

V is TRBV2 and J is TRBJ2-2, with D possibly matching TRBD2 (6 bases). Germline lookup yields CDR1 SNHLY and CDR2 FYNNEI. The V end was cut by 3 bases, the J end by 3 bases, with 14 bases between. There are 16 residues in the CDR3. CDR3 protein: CASSDGGSSDTGELFF. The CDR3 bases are TGTGCCAGCAGTGACGGAGGGTCTTCGGACACCGGGGAGCTGTTTTTT.

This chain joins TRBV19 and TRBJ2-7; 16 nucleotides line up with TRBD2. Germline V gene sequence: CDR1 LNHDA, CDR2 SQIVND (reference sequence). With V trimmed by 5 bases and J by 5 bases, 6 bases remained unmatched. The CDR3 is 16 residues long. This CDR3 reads CASSSGTSGRADEQYF. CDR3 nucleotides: TGTGCCAGTAGTTCCGGGACTAGCGGGAGGGCGGACGAGCAGTACTTC.

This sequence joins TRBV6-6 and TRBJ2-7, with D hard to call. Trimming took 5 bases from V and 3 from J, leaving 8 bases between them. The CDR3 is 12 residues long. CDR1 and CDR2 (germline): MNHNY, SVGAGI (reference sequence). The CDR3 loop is CASSPAYYEQYF. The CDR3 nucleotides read TGTGCCAGCAGTCCTGCGTACTACGAGCAGTACTTC.

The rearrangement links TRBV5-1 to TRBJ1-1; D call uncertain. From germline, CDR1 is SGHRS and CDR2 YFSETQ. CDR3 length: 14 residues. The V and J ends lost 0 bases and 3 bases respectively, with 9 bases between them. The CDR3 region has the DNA TGCGCCAGCAGCTTGGAGGAGGAGGACACTGAAGCTTTCTTT. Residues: CASSLEEEDTEAFF.

Written as DNA, the CDR3 is TGTGCCAGCACCGTAAACGGGGGGCGGAACGGCTACACCTTC. Translating it yields CASTVNGGRNGYTF. J is TRBJ1-2 and V is TRBV7-9, with a tentative D call TRBD1 (6 bases). This CDR3 is built from 14 residues. CDR1 is SEHNR and CDR2 is FQNEAQ in the germline V gene (reference sequence). Trimming shortened V by 7 bases and J by 8 bases, and 20 bases separated the two germline ends.

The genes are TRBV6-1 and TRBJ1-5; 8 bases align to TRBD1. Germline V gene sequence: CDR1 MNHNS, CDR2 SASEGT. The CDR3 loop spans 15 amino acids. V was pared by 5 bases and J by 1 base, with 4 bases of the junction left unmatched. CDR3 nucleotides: TGTGCCAGCAGTAACAGACAGGGGAGCAATCAGCCCCAGCATTTT. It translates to CASSNRQGSNQPQHF.

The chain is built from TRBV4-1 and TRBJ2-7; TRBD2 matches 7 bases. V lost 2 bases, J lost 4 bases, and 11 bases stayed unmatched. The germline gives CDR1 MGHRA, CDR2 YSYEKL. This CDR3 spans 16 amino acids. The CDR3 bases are TGCGCCAGCAGCCAACCCGGGGGGAGGGCTGGGTACGAGCAGTACTTC. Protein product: CASSQPGGRAGYEQYF.

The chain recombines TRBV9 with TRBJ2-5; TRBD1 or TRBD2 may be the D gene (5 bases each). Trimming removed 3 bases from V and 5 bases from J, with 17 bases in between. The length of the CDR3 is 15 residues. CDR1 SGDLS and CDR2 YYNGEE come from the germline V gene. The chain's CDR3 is CASSALGTPRETQYF. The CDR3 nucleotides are TGTGCCAGCAGCGCTCTTGGGACGCCGCGGGAGACCCAGTACTTC.

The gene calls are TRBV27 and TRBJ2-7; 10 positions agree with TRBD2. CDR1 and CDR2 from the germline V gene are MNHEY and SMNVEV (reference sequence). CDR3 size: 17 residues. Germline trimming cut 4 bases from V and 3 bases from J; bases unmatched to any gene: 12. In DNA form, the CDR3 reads TGTGCCAGCAGTTCCGACGGACTAGCGGCCCGCTACTACGAGCAGTACTTC. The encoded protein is CASSSDGLAARYYEQYF.

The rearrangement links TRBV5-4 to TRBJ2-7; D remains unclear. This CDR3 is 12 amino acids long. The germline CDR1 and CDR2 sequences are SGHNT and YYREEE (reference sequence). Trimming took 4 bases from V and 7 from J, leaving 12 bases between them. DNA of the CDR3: TGTGCCAGCAGCAGGACCCCCCGTGAGCAGTACTTC. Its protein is CASSRTPREQYF.

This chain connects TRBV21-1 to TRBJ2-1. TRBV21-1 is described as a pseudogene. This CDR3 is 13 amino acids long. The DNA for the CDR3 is TGTGCCAGGACCTCTCCAAGGTACAATGAGCAGTTCTTC. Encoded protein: CARTSPRYNEQFF.

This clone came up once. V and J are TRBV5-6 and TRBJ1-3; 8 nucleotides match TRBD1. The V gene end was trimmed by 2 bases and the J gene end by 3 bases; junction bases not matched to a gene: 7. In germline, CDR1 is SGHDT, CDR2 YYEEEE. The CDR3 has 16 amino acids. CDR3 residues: CASSFRDRRFGNTIYF. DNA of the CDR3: TGTGCCAGCAGCTTCCGGGACAGGAGGTTTGGAAACACCATATATTTT.

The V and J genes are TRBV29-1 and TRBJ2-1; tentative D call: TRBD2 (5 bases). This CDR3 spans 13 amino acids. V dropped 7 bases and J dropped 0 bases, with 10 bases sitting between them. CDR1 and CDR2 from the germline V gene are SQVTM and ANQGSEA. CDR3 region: CSAQTTSYNEQFF. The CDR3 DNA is TGCAGCGCTCAGACTACCTCCTACAATGAGCAGTTCTTC.

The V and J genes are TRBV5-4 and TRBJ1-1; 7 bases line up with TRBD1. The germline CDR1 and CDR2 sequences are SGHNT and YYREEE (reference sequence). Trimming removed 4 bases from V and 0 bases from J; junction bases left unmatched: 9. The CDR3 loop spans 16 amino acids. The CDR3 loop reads CASSLDPGQMNTEAFF. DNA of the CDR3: TGTGCCAGCAGCCTGGACCCGGGACAGATGAACACTGAAGCTTTCTTT.

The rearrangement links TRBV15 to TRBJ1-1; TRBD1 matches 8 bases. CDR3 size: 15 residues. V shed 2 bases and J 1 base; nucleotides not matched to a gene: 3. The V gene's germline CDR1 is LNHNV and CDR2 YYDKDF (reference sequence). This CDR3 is CATSRQGAWNTEAFF. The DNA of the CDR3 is TGTGCCACCAGCAGACAGGGGGCCTGGAACACTGAAGCTTTCTTT.

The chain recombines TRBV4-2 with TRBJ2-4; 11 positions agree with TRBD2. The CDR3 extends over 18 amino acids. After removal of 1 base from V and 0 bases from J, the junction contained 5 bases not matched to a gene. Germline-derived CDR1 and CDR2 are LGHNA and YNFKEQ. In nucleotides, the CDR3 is TGTGCCAGCAGCCAAGCAATAGCGGGAGGGCCAGCCAAAAACATTCAGTACTTC. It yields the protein CASSQAIAGGPAKNIQYF.

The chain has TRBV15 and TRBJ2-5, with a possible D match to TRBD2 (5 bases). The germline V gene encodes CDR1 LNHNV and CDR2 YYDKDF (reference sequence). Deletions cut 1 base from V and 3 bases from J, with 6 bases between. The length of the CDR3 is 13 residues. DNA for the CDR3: TGTGCCACCAGCAGAGTGAGGGAAGAGACCCAGTACTTC. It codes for CATSRVREETQYF.

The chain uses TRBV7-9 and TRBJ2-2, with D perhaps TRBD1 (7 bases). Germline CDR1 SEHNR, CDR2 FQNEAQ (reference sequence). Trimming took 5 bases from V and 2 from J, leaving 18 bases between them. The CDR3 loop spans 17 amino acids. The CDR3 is CASSPRRDSSNTGELFF. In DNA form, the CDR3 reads TGTGCCAGCAGCCCCCGGCGGGACAGCTCTAACACCGGGGAGCTGTTTTTT.